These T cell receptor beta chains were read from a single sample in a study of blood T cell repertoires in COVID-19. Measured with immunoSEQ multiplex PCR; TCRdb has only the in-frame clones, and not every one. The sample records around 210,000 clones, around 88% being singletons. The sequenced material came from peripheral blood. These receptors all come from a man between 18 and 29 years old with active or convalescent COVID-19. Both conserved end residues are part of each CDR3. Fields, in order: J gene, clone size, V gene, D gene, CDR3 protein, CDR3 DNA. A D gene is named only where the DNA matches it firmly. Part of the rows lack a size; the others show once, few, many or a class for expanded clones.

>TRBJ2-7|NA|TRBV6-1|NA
CASGPGNSEQYF
TGTGCCAGCGGGCCCGGGAATTCCGAGCAGTACTTC
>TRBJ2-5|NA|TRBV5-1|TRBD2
CASSLGLVVEETQYF
TGCGCCAGCAGTTTGGGACTAGTGGTGGAAGAGACCCAGTACTTC
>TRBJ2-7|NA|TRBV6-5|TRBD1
CASSSWTGTYEQYF
TGTGCCAGCAGTTCTTGGACAGGGACCTACGAGCAGTACTTC
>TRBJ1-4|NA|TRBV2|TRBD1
CASMGQRIEKLFF
TGTGCCAGCATGGGACAGAGAATTGAAAAACTGTTTTTT
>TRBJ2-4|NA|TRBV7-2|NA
CASSLEWASRDIQYF
TGTGCCAGCAGCTTAGAATGGGCTAGCAGAGACATTCAGTACTTC
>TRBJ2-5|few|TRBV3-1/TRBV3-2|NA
CASSPSVEAGTQYF
TGTGCCAGCAGCCCGTCGGTGGAAGCGGGGACCCAGTACTTC
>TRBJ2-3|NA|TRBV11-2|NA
CASARVGPDTQYF
TGTGCCAGCGCGCGAGTTGGGCCAGATACGCAGTATTTT
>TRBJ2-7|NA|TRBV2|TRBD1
CASSLTGAVIGQYF
TGTGCCAGCAGTCTGACAGGGGCCGTAATCGGGCAGTACTTC
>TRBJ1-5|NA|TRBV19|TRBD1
CASSEEDRGTFGPQHF
TGTGCCAGTAGTGAGGAGGACAGGGGAACCTTTGGGCCCCAGCATTTT
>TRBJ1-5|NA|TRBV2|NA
CASRAGSNQPQHF
TGTGCCAGCAGAGCAGGGAGCAATCAGCCCCAGCATTTT
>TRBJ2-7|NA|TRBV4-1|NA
CASSLTSPTEPYEQYF
TGCGCCAGCAGCCTAACTAGCCCGACAGAACCCTACGAGCAGTACTTC